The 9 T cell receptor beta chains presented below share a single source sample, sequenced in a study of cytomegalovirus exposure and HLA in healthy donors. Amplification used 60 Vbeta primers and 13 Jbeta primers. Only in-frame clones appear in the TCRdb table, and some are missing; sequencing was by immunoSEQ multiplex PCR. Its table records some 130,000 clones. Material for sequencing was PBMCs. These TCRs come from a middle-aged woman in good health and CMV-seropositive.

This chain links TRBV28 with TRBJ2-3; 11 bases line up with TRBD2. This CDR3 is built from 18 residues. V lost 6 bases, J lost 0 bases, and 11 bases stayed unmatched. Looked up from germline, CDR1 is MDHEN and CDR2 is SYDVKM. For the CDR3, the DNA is TGTGCCAGCAGATCCGGGACTAGCGGAATCCTTAGCACAGATACGCAGTATTTT. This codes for CASRSGTSGILSTDTQYF.

As DNA, the CDR3 is TGTGCCAGCAGTGATCCGAGACAGGGGAACTCCAATGTGGAGACCCAGTACTTC. Translation: CASSDPRQGNSNVETQYF. The chain links TRBV2 to TRBJ2-5; 8 bases are a match to TRBD1. Trimming at V came to 3 bases and at J to 5 bases, leaving 17 bases not matched to a gene. The CDR3 length is 18 residues. Germline lookup yields CDR1 SNHLY and CDR2 FYNNEI.

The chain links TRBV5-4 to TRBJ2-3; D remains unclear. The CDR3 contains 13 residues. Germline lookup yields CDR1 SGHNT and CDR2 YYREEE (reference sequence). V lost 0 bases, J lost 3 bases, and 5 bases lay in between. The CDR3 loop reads CASSLDQTDTQYF. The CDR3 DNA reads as TGTGCCAGCAGCTTGGATCAAACAGATACGCAGTATTTT.

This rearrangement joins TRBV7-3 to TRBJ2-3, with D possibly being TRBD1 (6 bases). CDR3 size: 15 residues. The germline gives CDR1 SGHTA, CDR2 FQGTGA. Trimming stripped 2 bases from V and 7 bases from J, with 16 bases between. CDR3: CASSLRTGNVYTQYF. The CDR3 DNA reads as TGTGCCAGCAGCTTACGTACAGGGAATGTCTATACGCAGTATTTT.

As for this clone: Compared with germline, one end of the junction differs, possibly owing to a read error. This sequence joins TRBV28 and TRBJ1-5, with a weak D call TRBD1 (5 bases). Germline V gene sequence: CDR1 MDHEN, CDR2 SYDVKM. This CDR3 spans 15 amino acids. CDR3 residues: CASSPSGTDNQAQHF. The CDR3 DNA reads TGTGCCAGCAGTCCGTCCGGGACTGATAATCAGGCCCAGCATTTT.

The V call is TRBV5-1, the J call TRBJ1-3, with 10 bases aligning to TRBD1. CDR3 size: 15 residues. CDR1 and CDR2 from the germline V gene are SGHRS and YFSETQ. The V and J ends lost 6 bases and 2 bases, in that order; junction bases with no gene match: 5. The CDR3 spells CASTGQGEPGNTIYF. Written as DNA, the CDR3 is TGCGCCAGCACTGGACAGGGGGAGCCTGGAAACACCATATATTTT.

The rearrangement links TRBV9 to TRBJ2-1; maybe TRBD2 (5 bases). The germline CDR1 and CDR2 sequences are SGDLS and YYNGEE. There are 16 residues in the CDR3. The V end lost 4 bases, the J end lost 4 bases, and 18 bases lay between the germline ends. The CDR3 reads CASSPAHRGLYNEQFF. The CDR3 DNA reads TGTGCCAGCAGCCCAGCCCACCGGGGATTATACAATGAGCAGTTCTTC. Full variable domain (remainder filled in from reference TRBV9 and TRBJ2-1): DSGVTQTPKHLITATGQRVTLRCSPRSGDLSVYWYQQSLDQGLQFLIQYYNGEERAKGNILERFSAQQFPDLHSELNLSSLELGDSALYFCASSPAHRGLYNEQFFGPGTRLTVL.

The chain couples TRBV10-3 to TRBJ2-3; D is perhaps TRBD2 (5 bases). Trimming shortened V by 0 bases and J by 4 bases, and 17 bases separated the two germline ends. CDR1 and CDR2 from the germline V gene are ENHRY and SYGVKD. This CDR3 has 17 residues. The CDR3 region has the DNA TGTGCCATCAGTGAGTCTAAAGGTGGGAGAGGTGCAGATACGCAGTATTTT. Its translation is CAISESKGGRGADTQYF.

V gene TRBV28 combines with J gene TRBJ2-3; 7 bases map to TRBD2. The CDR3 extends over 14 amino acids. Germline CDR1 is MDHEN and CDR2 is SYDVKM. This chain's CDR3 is CGKRAGVPTDTQYF. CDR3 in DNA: TGTGGCAAGAGGGCGGGAGTCCCTACAGATACGCAGTATTTT.